The T cell receptor (beta chain) under discussion was sequenced for a study of CD8 T cells in cerebrospinal fluid in Alzheimer's disease. Droplet-based sequencing used CSF cells sorted as live with a live/dead marker. In germline, CDR1 is SGHDN, CDR2 FVKESK. This CDR3 comprises 13 residues. By frequency, this clonotype registers large (0.1 to 1%). Reprocessing the 10x single-cell sequencing reads, TCRdb reports a single entry for every CDR3 protein and omits DNA. The sample yields 1,300 or so distinct CDR3 sequences, of which the top ten take up over 9.5%. The receptor was derived from a human donor with mild cognitive impairment. The sample comprised cerebrospinal fluid. The chain has TRBV14 and TRBJ1-1; TCRdb picks TRBD1, but there is no DNA to check that call. CDR3 residues: CASSRTGSSPAFF.